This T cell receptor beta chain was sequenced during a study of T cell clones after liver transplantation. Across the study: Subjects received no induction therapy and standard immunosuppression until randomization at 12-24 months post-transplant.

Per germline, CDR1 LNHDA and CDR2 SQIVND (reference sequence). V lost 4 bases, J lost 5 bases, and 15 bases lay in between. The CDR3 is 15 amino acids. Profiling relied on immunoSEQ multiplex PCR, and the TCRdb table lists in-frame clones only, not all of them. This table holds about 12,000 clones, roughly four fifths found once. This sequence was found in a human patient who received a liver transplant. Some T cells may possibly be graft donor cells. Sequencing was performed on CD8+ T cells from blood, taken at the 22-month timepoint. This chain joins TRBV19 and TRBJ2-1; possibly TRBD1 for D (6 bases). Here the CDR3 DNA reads TGTGCCAGTAGTAGAACGCCAGGGGACCACAATGAGCAGTTCTTC. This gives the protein CASSRTPGDHNEQFF.